This TCR beta chain was sequenced during a study of T cell changes during pregnancy in multiple sclerosis. Here immunoSEQ multiplex PCR was the method, and the copy in TCRdb shows in-frame clones only, minus some. The data show around 45,000 clones, about 90% seen once. This CDR3 region has 16 residues. Germline V gene lookup returns CDR1 SGDLS and CDR2 YYNGEE. V lost 0 bases to trimming and J lost 2 bases; unmatched junction nucleotides: 6. The source is a female donor with multiple sclerosis, enrolled in a pregnancy study. The source was CD4+ T cells from peripheral blood mononuclear cells, collected before pregnancy. The chain uses TRBV9 and TRBJ2-5; TRBD2 matches 8 bases. For the CDR3, the DNA is TGTGCCAGCAGCGTAGCTGGCGGGGGGTTACAAGAGACCCAGTACTTC. It specifies CASSVAGGGLQETQYF.